Below, 12 T cell receptor beta chains from the same sample are listed, as sequenced in a study of shared clonotypes between healthy human individuals. Selected positively for CCR7 and CD45RO-negative, naive CD8 cells excluded terminally differentiated effector memory CD45RA+ cells. Sequencing used immunoSEQ multiplex PCR; TCRdb keeps in-frame clones, though not all of them. Among under 700,000 clones listed, 95% were seen once. The sample consisted of naive CD8+ T cells sorted from blood. All receptors derive from a woman aged 30 to 39 in good health.

The chain is built from TRBV7-8 and TRBJ1-1; D unclear. The CDR3 is 11 residues long. Germline CDR1 SGHVS, CDR2 FQNEAQ. Trimming shortened V by 3 bases and J by 8 bases, and 7 bases separated the two germline ends. DNA for the CDR3: TGTGCCAGCAGCTTGATGGGAGAAGCTTTCTTT. Protein: CASSLMGEAFF.

The chain uses TRBV27 and TRBJ2-2; 8 positions match TRBD1. Trimming at V came to 5 bases and at J to 4 bases, leaving 6 bases not matched to a gene. This CDR3 is built from 15 residues. Germline V gives CDR1 MNHEY, CDR2 SMNVEV (reference sequence). This chain's CDR3 is CASSPGQGATGELFF. CDR3 DNA sequence: TGTGCCAGCAGTCCCGGACAGGGTGCCACCGGGGAGCTGTTTTTT.

The chain uses TRBV4-1 and TRBJ2-2; D uncertain. The CDR3 length is 14 residues. V lost 4 bases, J lost 6 bases, and 12 bases lay in between. CDR1 is MGHRA, CDR2 YSYEKL, per germline. The CDR3 is CASSLRTEPGELFF. In DNA, the CDR3 is TGCGCCAGCAGCCTCAGAACGGAGCCCGGGGAGCTGTTTTTT.

The genes are TRBV6-5 and TRBJ2-3; 7 nucleotides agree with TRBD2. The junction had 3 bases not matched to a gene; V was cut back by 2 bases and J by 4 bases. CDR1 is MNHEY and CDR2 is SVGAGI in the germline V gene. This CDR3 has 14 amino acids. CDR3 loop: CASSYETSSDTQYF. The DNA of the CDR3 is TGTGCCAGCAGTTACGAGACTAGCTCAGATACGCAGTATTTT.

This chain joins TRBV4-1 and TRBJ2-7; 9 positions agree with TRBD1. With 3 bases clipped from V and 4 bases from J, the junction kept 1 base outside the gene matches. This CDR3 has 13 residues. Looked up from germline, CDR1 is MGHRA and CDR2 is YSYEKL. The CDR3 protein is CASSHGTGYEQYF. For the CDR3, the DNA is TGCGCCAGCAGCCACGGGACAGGGTACGAGCAGTACTTC.

The chain recombines TRBV9 with TRBJ2-1; D unclear. Germline CDR1 SGDLS, CDR2 YYNGEE. Trimming pared 3 bases from V and 8 bases from J, leaving 15 bases between. This CDR3 has 14 residues. CDR3 sequence (DNA): TGTGCCAGCAGCGCTTCGTCAGGCGGCGATGAGCAGTTCTTC. This sequence encodes CASSASSGGDEQFF.

In this sample, this clone turned up a few times. This chain connects TRBV27 to TRBJ1-2; D is undetermined. CDR1 is MNHEY and CDR2 is SMNVEV in the germline V gene (reference sequence). The CDR3 sequence is 11 residues long. Trimming took 4 bases from V and 6 from J, leaving 6 bases between them. CDR3 nucleotide sequence: TGTGCCAGCAGTTCCGGAAATGGCTACACCTTC. Its translation is CASSSGNGYTF.

The chain recombines TRBV5-4 with TRBJ1-2, with a possible D match to TRBD1 (5 bases). This CDR3 has 15 residues. Trimming took 0 bases from V and 3 from J, leaving 12 bases between them. Per germline, CDR1 SGHNT and CDR2 YYREEE (reference sequence). CDR3 in amino acids: CASSLGRQGDYGYTF. For the CDR3, the DNA is TGTGCCAGCAGCTTGGGGCGCCAGGGAGACTATGGCTACACCTTC.

The chain is built from TRBV28 and TRBJ1-1, with TRBD1 matching over 7 bases. V was pared by 7 bases and J by 3 bases, with 5 bases of the junction left unmatched. The CDR3 is 13 amino acids. Germline loops: CDR1 MDHEN, CDR2 SYDVKM. The CDR3 region is CASIFTGDTEAFF. The CDR3 DNA reads TGTGCCAGCATCTTCACAGGGGACACTGAAGCTTTCTTT.

This chain uses TRBV6-6 with TRBJ1-2; 8 bases are a match to TRBD1. The CDR3 spans 14 residues. CDR1 is MNHNY, CDR2 SVGAGI, per germline (reference sequence). V dropped 2 bases and J dropped 4; count of bases not matched to a gene: 3. In nucleotides, the CDR3 is TGTGCCAGCAGTTACCAGGGGGCAGGCTATGGCTACACCTTC. Translation: CASSYQGAGYGYTF.

The chain uses TRBV19 and TRBJ2-5; perhaps D is TRBD1 or TRBD2 (5 bases each). CDR3 length equals 17 residues. Trimming removed 5 bases at V and 0 bases at J, with 19 bases between. CDR1 and CDR2 (germline): LNHDA, SQIVND (reference sequence). Written as DNA, the CDR3 is TGTGCCAGTAGTCCCCGGGACCGCAATAGGTACCAAGAGACCCAGTACTTC. Protein: CASSPRDRNRYQETQYF.

This clone has a single count. DNA of the CDR3: TGTGCCAGTAGTCAAAACACTGAAGCTTTCTTT. This gives the protein CASSQNTEAFF. The chain has TRBV19 and TRBJ1-1; the D is unclear. The CDR3 is made up of 11 amino acids. Germline V gene sequence: CDR1 LNHDA, CDR2 SQIVND (reference sequence). Trimming removed 5 bases from V and 2 bases from J, with 3 bases in between.